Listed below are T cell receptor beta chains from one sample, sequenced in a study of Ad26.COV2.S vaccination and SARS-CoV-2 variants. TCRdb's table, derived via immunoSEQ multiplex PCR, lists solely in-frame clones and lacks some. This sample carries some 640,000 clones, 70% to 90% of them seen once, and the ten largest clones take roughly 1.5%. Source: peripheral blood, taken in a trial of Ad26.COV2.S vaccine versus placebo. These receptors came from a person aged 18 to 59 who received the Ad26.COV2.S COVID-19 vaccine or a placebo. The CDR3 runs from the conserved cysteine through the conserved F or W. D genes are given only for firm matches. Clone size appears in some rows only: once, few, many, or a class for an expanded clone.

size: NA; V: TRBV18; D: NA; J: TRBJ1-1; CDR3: CASSHGTLGTEAFF; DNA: TGTGCCAGCTCACACGGGACTCTCGGGACTGAAGCTTTCTTT
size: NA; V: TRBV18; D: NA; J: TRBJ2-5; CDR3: CASSRLVQETQYF; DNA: TGTGCCAGCTCACGGCTTGTCCAGGAGACCCAGTACTTC
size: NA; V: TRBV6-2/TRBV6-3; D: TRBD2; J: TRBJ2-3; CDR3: CASSPYPGLAGSTDTQYF; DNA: TGTGCCAGCAGTCCCTACCCCGGACTAGCGGGCTCCACAGATACGCAGTATTTT
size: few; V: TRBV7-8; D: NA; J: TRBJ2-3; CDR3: CASKWSDTQYF; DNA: TGTGCCAGCAAGTGGTCAGATACGCAGTATTTT
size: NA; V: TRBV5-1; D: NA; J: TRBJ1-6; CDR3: CASSGRADSPLHF; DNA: TGCGCCAGCAGTGGCAGGGCCGATTCACCCCTCCACTTT
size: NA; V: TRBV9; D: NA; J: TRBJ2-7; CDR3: CASSAHTDSYEQYF; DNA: TGTGCCAGCAGCGCACATACAGATTCCTACGAGCAGTACTTC
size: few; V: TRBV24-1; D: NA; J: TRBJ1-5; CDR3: CATSDSDELAQPQHF; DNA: TGTGCCACCAGTGATTCGGACGAATTAGCTCAGCCCCAGCATTTT
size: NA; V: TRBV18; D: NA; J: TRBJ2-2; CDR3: CASSPPGSNTGELFF; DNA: TGTGCCAGCTCACCTCCAGGTTCGAACACCGGGGAGCTGTTTTTT
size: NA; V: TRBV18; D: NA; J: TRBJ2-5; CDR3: CASSTGTDQETQYF; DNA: TGTGCCAGCTCAACCGGGACGGACCAAGAGACCCAGTACTTC
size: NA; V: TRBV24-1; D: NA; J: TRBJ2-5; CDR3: CATSDFPGAGETQYF; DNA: TGTGCCACCAGTGATTTTCCGGGGGCCGGAGAGACCCAGTACTTC
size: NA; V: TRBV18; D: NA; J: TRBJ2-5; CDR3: CASSRTLESLETQYF; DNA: TGTGCCAGCTCACGGACTCTGGAGTCTTTGGAGACCCAGTACTTC
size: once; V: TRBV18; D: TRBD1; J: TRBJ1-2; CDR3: CASSPGTASNLNYGYTF; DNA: TGTGCCAGCTCACCAGGGACAGCCTCCAATCTGAACTATGGCTACACCTTC
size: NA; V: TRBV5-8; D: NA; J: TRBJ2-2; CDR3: CASSFGHPGSGELFF; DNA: TGTGCCAGCAGCTTCGGGCACCCTGGGTCCGGGGAGCTGTTTTTT
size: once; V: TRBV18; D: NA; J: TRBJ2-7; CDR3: CASSVAASIDEQYF; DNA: TGTGCCAGCTCAGTAGCGGCCTCAATCGACGAGCAGTACTTC
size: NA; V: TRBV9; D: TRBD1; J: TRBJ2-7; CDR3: CASSSSTGREQYF; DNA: TGTGCCAGCAGCTCCTCGACAGGGCGCGAGCAGTACTTC
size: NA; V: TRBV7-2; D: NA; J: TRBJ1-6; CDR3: CASSLVPDSPLHF; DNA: TGTGCCAGCAGCTTAGTCCCGGATTCACCCCTCCACTTT
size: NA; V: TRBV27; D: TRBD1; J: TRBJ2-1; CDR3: CASSLPRTGSYNEQFF; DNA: TGTGCCAGCAGTTTACCGAGGACAGGTTCCTACAATGAGCAGTTCTTC
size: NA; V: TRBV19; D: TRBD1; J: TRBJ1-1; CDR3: CASSNDVRTGGTEAFF; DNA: TGTGCCAGTAGTAACGATGTCAGGACAGGGGGCACTGAAGCTTTCTTT
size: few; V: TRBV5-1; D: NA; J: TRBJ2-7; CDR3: CASSSPYEQYF; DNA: TGCGCCAGCAGCTCCCCCTACGAGCAGTACTTC
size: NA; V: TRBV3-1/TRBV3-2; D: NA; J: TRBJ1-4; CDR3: CASSQEGGGTNEKLFF; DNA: TGTGCCAGCAGCCAAGAAGGGGGGGGCACTAATGAAAAACTGTTTTTT
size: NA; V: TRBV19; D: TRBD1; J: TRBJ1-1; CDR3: CASSITGANTEAFF; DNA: TGTGCCAGTAGTATAACAGGGGCGAACACTGAAGCTTTCTTT
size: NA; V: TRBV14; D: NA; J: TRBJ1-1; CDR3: CASSRGGHADFF; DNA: TGTGCCAGCAGCCGAGGGGGTCACGCGGATTTCTTT
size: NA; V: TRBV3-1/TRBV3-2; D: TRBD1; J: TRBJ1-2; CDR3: CASGPGQGLTGYTF; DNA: TGTGCCAGCGGCCCGGGACAGGGCTTAACCGGCTACACCTTC
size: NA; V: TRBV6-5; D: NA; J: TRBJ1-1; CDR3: CASSWAGANTEAFF; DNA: TGTGCCAGCAGTTGGGCCGGAGCGAACACTGAAGCTTTCTTT
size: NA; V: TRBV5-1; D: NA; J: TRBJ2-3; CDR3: CASSLEGIGPDTQYF; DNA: TGCGCCAGCAGCTTGGAAGGGATCGGGCCAGATACGCAGTATTTT
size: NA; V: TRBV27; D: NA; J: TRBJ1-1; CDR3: CASSFLAFF; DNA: TGTGCCAGCAGTTTTTTAGCTTTCTTT
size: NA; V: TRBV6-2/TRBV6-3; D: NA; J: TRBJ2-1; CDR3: CASSQRYNEQFF; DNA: TGTGCCAGCAGCCAACGATACAATGAGCAGTTCTTC
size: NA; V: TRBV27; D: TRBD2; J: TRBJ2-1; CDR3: CASSPSGGAFNEQFF; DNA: TGTGCCAGCAGTCCCAGCGGGGGGGCCTTCAATGAGCAGTTCTTC
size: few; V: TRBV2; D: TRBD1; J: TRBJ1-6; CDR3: CASSPFAGQGEGSPLHF; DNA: TGTGCCAGCAGCCCCTTTGCGGGACAGGGGGAAGGTTCACCCCTCCACTTT